A single sample gave rise to the 25 T cell receptor beta chains below, sequenced in a study of T cells after posttransplantation cyclophosphamide. A marrow graft followed busulfan-fludarabine conditioning, with cyclophosphamide on days +3 and +4. The assay was immunoSEQ multiplex PCR, and TCRdb's table has in-frame clones only and misses some. The profile covers some 2,500 clones, with about 67% appearing a single time and 25% to 35% taken by the ten largest. Material: PBMCs, obtained 30 days after allogeneic stem cell transplant with posttransplant cyclophosphamide. These receptors originate from a female patient between 50 and 59 years old who received an allogeneic stem cell transplant from a related donor, was CMV-positive, and had no GVHD. Some of the T cells may derive from the graft donor.

This rearrangement joins TRBV27 to TRBJ1-2; TRBD1 is a possible D gene (6 bases). The CDR3 extends over 15 amino acids. Trimming removed 7 bases at V and 1 base at J, with 16 bases between. Germline V gene lookup returns CDR1 MNHEY and CDR2 SMNVEV (reference sequence). The CDR3 DNA sequence: TGTGCCAGCACCCGAGGGACACCGGATAACTATGGCTACACCTTC. It specifies CASTRGTPDNYGYTF.

This clone occurred a few times. CDR3 residues: CASSHPQGTESPLHF. In DNA, the CDR3 is TGTGCCAGCAGCCACCCTCAGGGTACCGAATCACCCCTCCACTTT. The rearrangement uses TRBV7-3 and TRBJ1-6; a possible D gene is TRBD1 (5 bases). The CDR3 sequence is 15 residues long. Trimming took off 5 bases at V and 10 bases at J, with 18 bases between the two ends. The V gene's germline CDR1 is SGHTA and CDR2 FQGTGA.

This clone was found once. The chain couples TRBV4-1 to TRBJ1-4; 9 positions agree with TRBD1. Germline V gives CDR1 MGHRA, CDR2 YSYEKL. V lost 3 bases, J lost 7 bases, and 12 bases stayed unmatched. The CDR3 totals 17 residues. The CDR3 DNA reads as TGCGCCAGCAGCCAGGTTTTATGGGGGACAGGGCGTGAAAAACTGTTTTTT. It specifies CASSQVLWGTGREKLFF.

This clone occurred once. The chain joins TRBV6-6 to TRBJ2-7, with 7 bases aligning to TRBD1. CDR3 length: 14 residues. The germline V gene has CDR1 MNHNY and CDR2 SVGAGI (reference sequence). After removal of 4 bases from V and 7 bases from J, the junction contained 10 bases not matched to a gene. DNA of the CDR3: TGTGCCAGCAGTTTTCAGGGGGTGGCCGGGGAGCAGTACTTC. This codes for CASSFQGVAGEQYF.

The V gene is TRBV19, the J gene TRBJ2-1; D unclear. The V gene lost 0 bases and the J gene lost 3 bases, with 15 bases spanning the gap. Germline assignment: CDR1 LNHDA and CDR2 SQIVND (reference sequence). CDR3 length equals 17 residues. The CDR3: CASSIEGLTFFYNEQFF. The CDR3 nucleotides read TGTGCCAGTAGTATAGAGGGTTTGACATTCTTCTACAATGAGCAGTTCTTC.

This clone has a single count. This sequence joins TRBV4-2 and TRBJ1-4; D call uncertain. CDR1 and CDR2 (germline): LGHNA, YNFKEQ. Trimming took off 4 bases at V and 5 bases at J, with 8 bases between the two ends. The CDR3 is 13 residues long. DNA for the CDR3: TGTGCCAGCAGCCTGAATAGAAATGAAAAACTGTTTTTT. Translation: CASSLNRNEKLFF.

The J gene is TRBJ2-1, the V gene TRBV12-2; the table's D call of TRBD2 was not tested on the DNA. TRBV12-2 is an annotated pseudogene. CDR3 length equals 21 residues. The CDR3 spells CASRLGPPPTSGEGSYNEQFF. In DNA form, the CDR3 reads TGTGCAAGTCGCTTAGGGCCTCCACCGACGTCGGGGGAGGGCTCCTACAATGAGCAGTTCTTC.

In the case of this clone: With a far larger clone one base away, a read error is the likely cause. J is TRBJ2-2 and V is TRBV5-6, with TRBD1 as a possible D gene (6 bases). This CDR3 spans 18 amino acids. The germline CDR1 and CDR2 sequences are SGHDT and YYEEEE. Trimming took off 4 bases at V and 1 base at J, with 20 bases between the two ends. This CDR3 is CASSPGPRVGQNTGELFF. DNA for the CDR3: TGTGCCAGCAGCCCCGGTCCGAGAGTGGGACAGAACACCGGGGAGCTGTTTTTT.

This clone was counted once. V is TRBV6-1 and J is TRBJ2-7; D unclear. The CDR3 totals 11 residues. V was trimmed by 5 bases and J by 11 bases, leaving 13 bases between them. Germline values: CDR1 MNHNS, CDR2 SASEGT. In DNA, the CDR3 is TGTGCCAGCAGTTCCCCGGCCCGGGAGTACTTC. Its translation: CASSSPAREYF.

V usage is TRBV19 and J usage is TRBJ1-6; D ambiguous. This CDR3 comprises 14 residues. Trimming took off 6 bases at V and 6 bases at J, with 12 bases between the two ends. Germline assignment: CDR1 LNHDA and CDR2 SQIVND (reference sequence). As DNA, the CDR3 is TGTGCCAGTAGGGAACTAGATAGTAATTCACCCCTCCACTTT. Its protein is CASRELDSNSPLHF.

The gene calls are TRBV29-1 and TRBJ1-1; tentatively, D is TRBD1 (5 bases). V was pared by 7 bases and J by 2 bases, with 17 bases between. CDR1 is SQVTM and CDR2 is ANQGSEA in the germline V gene. There are 14 residues in the CDR3. CDR3 nucleotide sequence: TGCAGCGCGTCGTTTCAGGGCCTTAACACTGAAGCTTTCTTT. The encoded protein is CSASFQGLNTEAFF. Filled out from reference TRBV29-1 and TRBJ1-1, the complete variable domain reads SAVISQKPSRDICQRGTSLTIQCQVDSQVTMMFWYRQQPGQSLTLIATANQGSEATYESGFVIDKFPISRPNLTFSTLTVSNMSPEDSSIYLCSASFQGLNTEAFFGQGTRLTVV.

This rearrangement joins TRBV10-3 to TRBJ2-5; maybe TRBD1 (5 bases). V was cut by 3 bases and J by 5 bases, with 10 bases left in between. The germline V gene encodes CDR1 ENHRY and CDR2 SYGVKD. The length of the CDR3 is 13 residues. CDR3 bases: TGTGCCATCAGTGACCCAGGGTTCGAGACCCAGTACTTC. It codes for CAISDPGFETQYF.

Within the sample, this clone is medium-sized (0.01 to 0.1%). The V call is TRBV5-4, the J call TRBJ2-5; 11 bases match TRBD1. Losses at the gene ends were 4 bases for V and 0 bases for J; bases not matched to a gene: 5. CDR3 length: 16 amino acids. Germline V gene data show CDR1 as SGHNT and CDR2 as YYREEE (reference sequence). DNA for the CDR3: TGTGCCAGCAGCCGGCCGGGACAGGGGGACCAAGAGACCCAGTACTTC. Amino acid sequence: CASSRPGQGDQETQYF.

The chain carries TRBV5-1 and TRBJ2-3; 8 positions match TRBD1. Germline lookup yields CDR1 SGHRS and CDR2 YFSETQ. V gave up 5 bases and J gave up 5 bases; unmatched junction bases: 10. This CDR3 spans 15 amino acids. The CDR3 DNA reads TGCGCCAGCAGGGAGCAGGGGGCCGCGGTAGATACGCAGTATTTT. This sequence encodes CASREQGAAVDTQYF.

The rearrangement links TRBV19 to TRBJ2-5, with TRBD1 identical over 7 bases. The V segment lost 5 bases and the J segment 2 bases; nucleotides outside the gene matches: 2. The germline gives CDR1 LNHDA, CDR2 SQIVND (reference sequence). This CDR3 contains 13 residues. The CDR3 sequence: CASSDRAQETQYF. In DNA, the CDR3 is TGTGCCAGTAGTGACAGGGCACAAGAGACCCAGTACTTC.

The CDR3 region is CASRTGGIYEQYF. DNA for the CDR3: TGTGCCAGCCGAACAGGGGGAATCTACGAGCAGTACTTC. This chain connects TRBV6-5 to TRBJ2-7, with 8 bases that match TRBD1. Germline CDR1 MNHEY, CDR2 SVGAGI. V shed 8 bases, J shed 3 bases, and the junction held 6 bases outside the gene matches. The CDR3 extends over 13 amino acids.

The chain recombines TRBV18 with TRBJ2-7; no reliable D call. Looked up from germline, CDR1 is KGHSH and CDR2 is LQKENI. V lost 0 bases and J lost 4, with 10 bases in between. The CDR3 covers 14 residues. The DNA of the CDR3 is TGTGCCAGCTCACCACCGGTGGCTTTTTACGAGCAGTACTTC. This gives the protein CASSPPVAFYEQYF. Combining the CDR3 with reference TRBV18 and TRBJ2-7 gives the whole variable domain NAGVMQNPRHLVRRRGQEARLRCSPMKGHSHVYWYRQLPEEGLKFMVYLQKENIIDESGMPKERFSAEFPKEGPSILRIQQVVRGDSAAYFCASSPPVAFYEQYFGPGTRLTVT.

Comment on this clone: One junction end disagrees with the germline gene, perhaps due to a read error. The chain carries TRBV20-1 and TRBJ2-5; D not resolved. Germline CDR1 is DFQATT and CDR2 is SNEGSKA (reference sequence). This CDR3 is 11 amino acids long. For the CDR3, the DNA is TGCAATGCTCTACAGTGGGAGACCCAGTACTTC. Its protein product is CNALQWETQYF.

The V and J genes are TRBV5-1 and TRBJ2-1, with D possibly matching TRBD2 (6 bases). V gave up 5 bases and J gave up 5 bases, with 11 bases separating them. This CDR3 contains 13 residues. Germline V gene data show CDR1 as SGHRS and CDR2 as YFSETQ. In nucleotides, the CDR3 is TGCGCCAGCAGGGGGGGACCCAACAATGAGCAGTTCTTC. Translated: CASRGGPNNEQFF.

In DNA, the CDR3 is TGTGCCAGCAGCCCTACTAGCGGCGCCTACAATGAGCAGTTCTTC. Its protein product is CASSPTSGAYNEQFF. The V and J genes are TRBV9 and TRBJ2-1; 8 bases are a match to TRBD2. Germline V CDR1 and CDR2: SGDLS, YYNGEE. CDR3 length: 15 amino acids. The V and J ends lost 4 bases and 2 bases, in that order; junction bases with no gene match: 5.

This chain connects TRBV19 to TRBJ1-5; D not resolved. Germline V gives CDR1 LNHDA, CDR2 SQIVND (reference sequence). The length of the CDR3 is 15 residues. The V gene lost 7 bases and the J gene lost 0 bases, with 13 bases spanning the gap. CDR3 sequence: CASNFFKNSNQPQHF. DNA of the CDR3: TGTGCCAGTAACTTCTTTAAAAATAGCAATCAGCCCCAGCATTTT.

The table lists this clone with a few counts. This chain connects TRBV5-1 to TRBJ1-1, with 7 nucleotides matching TRBD1. The CDR3 spans 16 residues. V was clipped by 2 bases and J by 0 bases; unmatched bases: 7. Germline V gene data show CDR1 as SGHRS and CDR2 as YFSETQ. The CDR3 loop reads CASSFTPDRVNTEAFF. The CDR3 DNA sequence: TGCGCCAGCAGCTTCACGCCCGACAGGGTGAACACTGAAGCTTTCTTT.

The rearrangement uses TRBV19 and TRBJ1-6, with TRBD1 matching 9 bases. Germline V lookup: CDR1 LNHDA, CDR2 SQIVND (reference sequence). This CDR3 region has 13 residues. J was trimmed by 10 bases and V by 6 bases; bases with no gene match: 4. The CDR3 sequence: CASRQGAQSPLHF. For the CDR3, the DNA is TGTGCCAGTAGACAGGGGGCACAGTCACCCCTCCACTTT.

The gene calls are TRBV6-5 and TRBJ2-7, with 9 bases identical to TRBD1. The V and J ends lost 7 bases and 2 bases, in that order; junction bases with no gene match: 6. This CDR3 comprises 14 residues. CDR1 and CDR2 from the germline V gene are MNHEY and SVGAGI. In DNA, the CDR3 is TGTGCCAGCAAAATAGGGACAGGGCCCTACGAGCAGTACTTC. Translation: CASKIGTGPYEQYF.

The chain is built from TRBV6-1 and TRBJ1-1; a weak D match, TRBD1 (6 bases). Germline CDR1 is MNHNS and CDR2 is SASEGT. The CDR3 sequence is 15 residues long. Trimming took 3 bases from V and 1 from J, leaving 12 bases between them. CDR3 amino acids: CASSEAGTRNTEAFF. The DNA for the CDR3 is TGTGCCAGCAGTGAGGCTGGGACAAGGAACACTGAAGCTTTCTTT.